A selection of T cell receptor beta chains follows, all from one sample in a study of cytomegalovirus exposure and HLA in healthy donors. Profiled with immunoSEQ multiplex PCR; TCRdb holds only in-frame clones, not every one. The sample shows about 200,000 clones, and 1.1% sits with its ten largest clones. Sample: PBMCs. Receptors originate from a girl aged 2 to 10 in good health and CMV-seropositive. Each CDR3 is given with its conserved first and last residue. A D gene is named only where the DNA matches it firmly.

J gene | D gene | V gene | CDR3 protein | CDR3 DNA
TRBJ2-5 | TRBD1 | TRBV5-4 | CASSPGQGQETQYF | TGTGCCAGCAGCCCGGGACAGGGTCAAGAGACCCAGTACTTC
TRBJ2-2 | NA | TRBV28 | CASGAQPMAGELFF | TGTGCCAGCGGGGCGCAGCCTATGGCCGGGGAGCTGTTTTTT
TRBJ1-4 | NA | TRBV9 | CASSVGTTNEKLFF | TGTGCCAGCAGCGTCGGGACAACTAATGAAAAACTGTTTTTT
TRBJ2-1 | TRBD2 | TRBV7-9 | CASSPESGTSGNNEQFF | TGTGCCAGCAGCCCGGAAAGCGGGACTAGCGGCAACAATGAGCAGTTCTTC
TRBJ2-1 | TRBD2 | TRBV5-1 | CASSPSGNSYNEQFF | TGCGCCAGCAGCCCTAGCGGGAACTCCTACAATGAGCAGTTCTTC
TRBJ2-1 | TRBD2 | TRBV4-2 | CASSPEVGSGSNEQFF | TGTGCCAGCAGCCCGGAAGTGGGTAGCGGGAGTAATGAGCAGTTCTTC
TRBJ1-1 | NA | TRBV2 | CASNREQGYTEAFF | TGTGCCAGCAACCGGGAACAGGGATACACTGAAGCTTTCTTT
TRBJ2-1 | TRBD2 | TRBV10-2 | CASSGTSGITYNEQFF | TGCGCCAGCAGTGGGACTAGCGGGATCACTTACAATGAGCAGTTCTTC
TRBJ1-4 | NA | TRBV28 | CASSSGWEDEKLFF | TGTGCCAGCAGCTCAGGGTGGGAGGATGAAAAACTGTTTTTT
TRBJ1-2 | NA | TRBV6-1 | CASSTQVPSLPTF | TGTGCCAGCAGTACACAGGTTCCAAGTCTTCCGACCTTC
TRBJ2-1 | TRBD2 | TRBV7-2 | CASSFGTSLYNEQFF | TGTGCCAGCAGCTTTGGGACTAGCCTTTACAATGAGCAGTTCTTC
TRBJ2-1 | NA | TRBV6-5 | CASSWSGDSYNEQFF | TGTGCCAGCAGTTGGAGCGGAGACTCCTACAATGAGCAGTTCTTC
TRBJ1-3 | TRBD1 | TRBV28 | CASSLQGPYSGNTIYF | TGTGCCAGCAGTCTACAGGGGCCATACTCTGGAAACACCATATATTTT
TRBJ2-1 | NA | TRBV15 | CATSRGEAPYNEQFF | TGTGCCACCAGCAGAGGGGAGGCCCCCTACAATGAGCAGTTCTTC
TRBJ2-2 | NA | TRBV11-2 | CASSGQPGELFF | TGTGCCAGCAGCGGGCAGCCCGGGGAGCTGTTTTTT
TRBJ2-7 | TRBD2 | TRBV27 | CASSLGRRVGEQYF | TGTGCCAGCAGCCTCGGGAGGCGAGTGGGCGAGCAGTACTTC
TRBJ2-1 | NA | TRBV7-9 | CASSLVMGEGVKEQFF | TGTGCCAGCAGCTTAGTGATGGGGGAGGGGGTCAAAGAGCAGTTCTTC
TRBJ2-1 | NA | TRBV7-9 | CASSLDTSRGNEQFF | TGTGCCAGCAGCTTAGATACTAGCCGAGGGAATGAGCAGTTCTTC
TRBJ2-1 | NA | TRBV2 | CASSSQGGSSYNEQFF | TGTGCCAGCAGCTCACAGGGGGGGAGCTCCTACAATGAGCAGTTCTTC
TRBJ1-1 | NA | TRBV5-1 | CASSAGSRTEAFF | TGCGCCAGCAGCGCCGGGAGTCGGACTGAAGCTTTCTTT
TRBJ2-5 | NA | TRBV2 | CASHTRTYQETQYF | TGTGCCAGCCATACACGCACGTACCAAGAGACCCAGTACTTC
TRBJ2-7 | TRBD2 | TRBV29-1 | CSVVELAGEQYF | TGCAGCGTTGTAGAACTAGCGGGAGAGCAGTACTTC
TRBJ1-2 | TRBD1 | TRBV6-1 | CASKETGGYGYTF | TGTGCCAGCAAGGAGACAGGGGGCTATGGCTACACCTTC
TRBJ2-5 | NA | TRBV7-7 | CASSLKYTGGIQGTQYF | TGTGCTAGCAGCTTAAAGTACACTGGGGGCATACAAGGGACCCAGTACTTC
TRBJ1-1 | NA | TRBV2 | CASIPARARGTEAFF | TGTGCCAGCATTCCGGCCCGGGCTAGGGGCACTGAAGCTTTCTTT
TRBJ2-7 | TRBD2 | TRBV5-4 | CASSLDPGLAAPRQYF | TGTGCCAGCAGCTTGGACCCGGGACTAGCGGCCCCGCGTCAGTACTTC
TRBJ2-7 | NA | TRBV5-1 | CASSLGTDIFYSSYEQYF | TGCGCCAGCAGCTTGGGGACAGACATTTTTTACAGCTCCTACGAGCAGTACTTC
TRBJ2-7 | TRBD1 | TRBV4-1 | CASSLGGEDGEQYF | TGCGCCAGCAGCCTAGGGGGCGAGGATGGGGAGCAGTACTTC
TRBJ2-3 | NA | TRBV29-1 | CSVILRVPDTQYF | TGCAGCGTCATACTCAGGGTCCCAGATACGCAGTATTTT
TRBJ2-3 | NA | TRBV6-1 | CASSERASGTDTQYF | TGTGCCAGCAGTGAGCGGGCTAGCGGCACAGATACGCAGTATTTT
TRBJ2-7 | NA | TRBV18 | CASSPGGRIYEQYF | TGTGCCAGCTCACCAGGCGGGCGAATTTACGAGCAGTACTTC
TRBJ1-1 | NA | TRBV2 | CASRPRQVRTEAFF | TGTGCCAGCAGACCAAGACAGGTCAGGACTGAAGCTTTCTTT
TRBJ2-5 | TRBD1 | TRBV5-1 | CASSLTGAAETQYF | TGCGCCAGCAGCTTGACAGGGGCGGCAGAGACCCAGTACTTC
TRBJ1-2 | NA | TRBV28 | CASSPGGAGVNYGYTF | TGTGCCAGCAGCCCCGGGGGGGCAGGGGTTAACTATGGCTACACCTTC
TRBJ2-1 | NA | TRBV20-1 | CSAGDSPPQFF | TGCAGTGCTGGGGACTCACCGCCCCAGTTCTTC
TRBJ2-3 | NA | TRBV5-1 | CASSLGLAEPRDTQYF | TGCGCCAGCAGCTTGGGTTTAGCGGAGCCTCGGGATACGCAGTATTTT
TRBJ2-2 | TRBD2 | TRBV7-8 | CASRVIAGVRTGELFF | TGTGCCAGCAGGGTCATAGCGGGAGTGAGGACCGGGGAGCTGTTTTTT
TRBJ2-3 | NA | TRBV7-3 | CASSSQGYTDTQYF | TGTGCCAGCAGCTCCCAGGGATACACAGATACGCAGTATTTT